What follows are 18 T cell receptor beta chains derived from one specimen sequenced in a study of OX40 agonist ivuxolimab in advanced cancers. Clones were sequenced by immunoSEQ multiplex PCR, and TCRdb holds only the in-frame ones, with some missing. The table records tens of thousands of clones, roughly 84% of them present only once. Sequencing was performed on CD4+ or CD8+ T cells sorted from blood, taken in a trial of the OX40 agonist ivuxolimab. Source of these receptors: an adult with an advanced solid tumor such as melanoma, head and neck, liver or kidney cancer.

The rearrangement uses TRBV9 and TRBJ2-3; possible D gene TRBD1, 6 bases. This CDR3 is built from 13 residues. V lost 0 bases, J lost 6 bases, and 8 bases lay in between. Germline-derived CDR1 and CDR2 are SGDLS and YYNGEE. CDR3 residues: CASSVGTGDTQYF. The CDR3 DNA is TGTGCCAGCAGCGTAGGTACAGGGGATACGCAGTATTTT.

The chain carries TRBV23-1 and TRBJ2-7, with no clear D. TRBV23-1 is an open reading frame whose function is uncertain. Trimming cost V 4 bases and J 5 bases, with 9 bases left between them. The CDR3 contains 12 residues. The CDR3: CASSRRRHEQYF. CDR3 bases: TGCGCCAGCAGTCGAAGAAGGCACGAGCAGTACTTC.

The CDR3 loop reads CASSWVNTEAFF. CDR3 DNA: TGTGCCAGCAGCTGGGTGAACACTGAAGCTTTCTTT. The chain links TRBV7-9 to TRBJ1-1; no definite D call. This CDR3 spans 12 amino acids. With 4 bases removed from V and 0 bases from J, the gap between germline ends came to 3 bases. The germline V gene encodes CDR1 SEHNR and CDR2 FQNEAQ (reference sequence).

The rearrangement links TRBV29-1 to TRBJ1-2; unclear D gene. The CDR3 runs to 14 residues. The V gene lost 6 bases and the J gene lost 6 bases, with 20 bases spanning the gap. CDR1 and CDR2 from the germline V gene are SQVTM and ANQGSEA. CDR3 loop: CSVRTAHREHGYTF. CDR3 nucleotide sequence: TGCAGCGTCCGGACGGCCCATAGGGAGCATGGCTACACCTTC.

This clone appeared a few times. The chain joins TRBV29-1 to TRBJ1-2; 7 positions match TRBD1. V lost 2 bases, J lost 2 bases, and 2 bases stayed unmatched. Germline V CDR1 and CDR2: SQVTM, ANQGSEA. This CDR3 is 13 amino acids long. CDR3 residues: CSVERRGNYGYTF. The DNA for the CDR3 is TGCAGCGTTGAACGCAGGGGGAACTATGGCTACACCTTC. The full variable domain, rest sourced from reference TRBV29-1 and TRBJ1-2, is SAVISQKPSRDICQRGTSLTIQCQVDSQVTMMFWYRQQPGQSLTLIATANQGSEATYESGFVIDKFPISRPNLTFSTLTVSNMSPEDSSIYLCSVERRGNYGYTFGSGTRLTVV.

This rearrangement joins TRBV6-6 to TRBJ1-6; D not certain. This CDR3 spans 14 amino acids. The V end lost 0 bases, the J end lost 14 bases, and 14 bases lay between the germline ends. Germline V lookup: CDR1 MNHNY, CDR2 SVGAGI (reference sequence). For the CDR3, the DNA is TGTGCCAGCAGTTACTCACTCGAGGGTGAAACCCTCCACTTT. Its protein is CASSYSLEGETLHF.

The CDR3 spells CAWRGQDRLDVSGYTF. The CDR3 DNA reads as TGTGCCTGGAGGGGCCAAGACAGGCTAGATGTAAGTGGCTACACCTTC. The V gene is TRBV30, the J gene TRBJ1-2; D is possibly TRBD1 (6 bases). The V and J ends lost 3 bases and 7 bases respectively, with 24 bases between them. This CDR3 spans 16 amino acids. The germline V gene encodes CDR1 GTSNPN and CDR2 SVGIG (reference sequence).

The chain carries TRBV10-3 and TRBJ2-7; tentative D call: TRBD1 (5 bases). CDR3 size: 16 residues. V shed 3 bases and J shed 2 bases, with 17 bases lying between them. The V gene's germline CDR1 is ENHRY and CDR2 SYGVKD. The CDR3 region has the DNA TGTGCCATCAGTGAACCAAGTAGGGGCGAAACCTACGAGCAGTACTTC. Its protein is CAISEPSRGETYEQYF.

The chain couples TRBV4-3 to TRBJ2-2; D is ambiguous. CDR3 length: 15 amino acids. Germline V gene data show CDR1 as LGHNA and CDR2 as YSLEER. V lost 0 bases to trimming and J lost 2 bases, with 7 bases between them. The CDR3 is CASSQEAVNTGELFF. The CDR3 coding sequence is TGCGCCAGCAGCCAAGAGGCAGTTAACACCGGGGAGCTGTTTTTT.

This chain joins TRBV5-5 and TRBJ1-4, with D maybe TRBD1 (5 bases). This CDR3 has 14 amino acids. The V and J ends lost 4 bases and 6 bases respectively, with 13 bases between them. Germline V gene sequence: CDR1 SGHKS, CDR2 YYEKEE (reference sequence). The DNA for the CDR3 is TGTGCCAGCAGCCGAGACAGTACAGATGAAAAACTGTTTTTT. Translating it yields CASSRDSTDEKLFF.

This chain links TRBV18 with TRBJ1-2; D unresolved. Germline V CDR1 and CDR2: KGHSH, LQKENI. V was cut by 3 bases and J by 8 bases, with 13 bases left in between. The CDR3 has 13 residues. The chain's CDR3 is CASSPGNYGGYTF. The CDR3, as DNA: TGTGCCAGCTCACCCGGGAACTACGGGGGCTACACCTTC.

V and J are TRBV27 and TRBJ1-4; 9 nucleotides align to TRBD1. The junction had 7 bases not matched to a gene; V was cut back by 6 bases and J by 8 bases. Germline CDR1 is MNHEY and CDR2 is SMNVEV (reference sequence). This CDR3 comprises 14 residues. CDR3 DNA sequence: TGTGCCAGCAGCCGACAGGGGGTGGGAGAAAAACTGTTTTTT. Protein: CASSRQGVGEKLFF.

This chain links TRBV28 with TRBJ1-2; D gene ambiguous. Trimming left V 8 bases short and J 3 bases short, with 25 bases between. The CDR3 runs 17 residues. Germline V gene lookup returns CDR1 MDHEN and CDR2 SYDVKM. The CDR3 nucleotides read TGTGCCAGCCGTTCTCCCCCCGGACGGAGTCGGGACTATGGCTACACCTTC. Translating it yields CASRSPPGRSRDYGYTF.

The chain has TRBV23-1 and TRBJ1-1, with D perhaps matching TRBD1 (5 bases). TRBV23-1 counts as an open reading frame of uncertain function. Between the trimmed V and J ends, which lost 4 bases and 5 bases, there was a span of 14 bases. The CDR3 is 14 amino acids. CDR3 bases: TGCGCCAGCAGTCTTTCGGACGGGGGGACTGAAGCTTTCTTT. This encodes CASSLSDGGTEAFF.

The J gene is TRBJ1-2, the V gene TRBV6-1, with D uncertain. Germline V gives CDR1 MNHNS, CDR2 SASEGT. Trimming removed 2 bases at V and 13 bases at J, with 8 bases between. This CDR3 region has 10 residues. CDR3 DNA: TGTGCCAGCAGTGAACGGGTTCCCACCTTC. Translation: CASSERVPTF.

The chain couples TRBV27 to TRBJ2-1, with a tentative D call TRBD2 (7 bases). Germline V gene sequence: CDR1 MNHEY, CDR2 SMNVEV (reference sequence). The CDR3 is made up of 19 amino acids. V shed 6 bases and J shed 6 bases, with 30 bases lying between them. The CDR3: CASRVGTGKIPGLSNEQFF. The CDR3 nucleotides read TGTGCCAGCAGAGTAGGAACAGGGAAGATCCCGGGACTATCCAATGAGCAGTTCTTC.

V usage is TRBV6-6 and J usage is TRBJ1-1; possibly TRBD1 for D (5 bases). Germline CDR1 reads MNHNY; CDR2 reads SVGAGI (reference sequence). V lost 3 bases and J lost 1, with 6 bases in between. This CDR3 has 13 residues. The DNA for the CDR3 is TGTGCCAGCAGTTATGGGGGGAACACTGAAGCTTTCTTT. This encodes CASSYGGNTEAFF.

The chain links TRBV13 to TRBJ1-2; a possible D gene is TRBD1 (6 bases). Trimming cost V 2 bases and J 3 bases, with 7 bases left between them. CDR1 is PRHDT and CDR2 is FYEKMQ in the germline V gene (reference sequence). This CDR3 has 13 amino acids. The CDR3 is CASSLPGDYGYTF. Written as DNA, the CDR3 is TGTGCCAGCAGCTTACCAGGGGACTATGGCTACACCTTC.